This TCR beta chain was observed in a study of T cells in Graves' hyperthyroidism and ophthalmopathy. Study observations and caveats: In the blood, most expanded thyroid clonotypes above 0.001 appeared as well.

With 10 bases removed from V and 6 bases from J, the gap between germline ends came to 12 bases. CDR1 is MNHEY, CDR2 SVGAGI, per germline. This CDR3 is built from 12 residues. Amplified TCR beta CDR3 regions came from RNA transcripts. The HTBI set primed first-round TCR CDR3 RT-PCR. TCRdb fed the multiplex PCR reads into MiXCR, producing one record per CDR3 protein. The sample consists of 560,000 or so distinct CDR3 sequences, about 45% of them appearing once. This clonotype was counted only a few times. Its antigen is as yet unknown. The chain joins TRBV6-5 to TRBJ2-2; D gene uncertain. The sample comprised peripheral blood or thyroid tissue (not recorded which). The sequence came from a woman between 18 and 30 years old with Graves' hyperthyroidism. The CDR3 reads CATSGAAGELFF. For the CDR3, the DNA is TGTGCCACCTCGGGCGCGGCCGGGGAGCTGTTTTTT.